This note documents a single T cell receptor (beta chain) sequence. The sample comes from a study of T-cell reconstitution after alpha-beta-depleted transplantation in children. This CDR3 comprises 13 residues. Germline loops: CDR1 MDHEN, CDR2 SYDVKM. Trimming took 6 bases from V and 6 from J, leaving 12 bases between them. Unique molecular identifiers were incorporated into the prepared TCRbeta library. Via MiXCR, TCRdb re-called the PCR reads, giving one row per CDR3 protein. The sample has some 400,000 distinct CDR3 sequences; 20% are singletons. The chain combines TRBV28 with TRBJ1-5, with D possibly matching TRBD1 (6 bases). The sequencing here drew on PBMCs from the stem cell graft donor, taken from the stem cell graft. The clonotype comes from a human donor who donated a stem cell graft to a child with acute myeloid leukemia. CDR3 in amino acids: CASRYREFQPQHF. CDR3 sequence (DNA): TGTGCCAGCAGATACAGGGAGTTTCAGCCCCAGCATTTT.